Below are 22 T cell receptor beta chains sequenced from a single sample in a study of blood T cell dynamics during melanoma immunotherapy (dated by TCRdb to 2018 to 2021). This sample's time point label indicates: week 3, after first cycle of checkpoint inhibitor. Library prep was done by the immunoSEQ multiplex PCR assay. The table was pulled from immuneACCESS by TCRdb, which kept in-frame rearrangements only. Such tables lose some clones; where checked, under half of the loss comes from unresolved V genes, and the rest has no known cause. Within this sample are about 7,000 clones, with about 88% of them counted one time only. The ten largest clones add up to 33% of the sample. Sequencing was performed on blood, taken from a patient treated with checkpoint blockade. The origin of the receptors is a human donor with melanoma. Some clones in this sample may be carry-over from other donors' samples.

V usage is TRBV7-9 and J usage is TRBJ1-5; D gene uncertain. The germline gives CDR1 SEHNR, CDR2 FQNEAQ (reference sequence). Deletions cut 3 bases from V and 3 bases from J, with 3 bases between. The CDR3 is made up of 12 amino acids. CDR3 DNA: TGTGCCAGCAGCTTCTTCAATCAGCCCCAGCATTTT. This translates into CASSFFNQPQHF. Complete variable domain (other parts from reference TRBV7-9 and TRBJ1-5): DTGVSQNPRHKITKRGQNVTFRCDPISEHNRLYWYRQTLGQGPEFLTYFQNEAQLEKSRLLSDRFSAERPKGSFSTLEIQRTEQGDSAMYLCASSFFNQPQHFGDGTRLSIL.

The V call is TRBV29-1, the J call TRBJ2-7, with D perhaps matching TRBD1 or TRBD2 (6 bases each). V was clipped by 7 bases and J by 0 bases, with 16 bases between them. CDR1 SQVTM and CDR2 ANQGSEA come from the germline V gene. The length of the CDR3 is 14 residues. CDR3 in DNA: TGCAGCGGGAAGGGACAAGCGGGCTCCTACGAGCAGTACTTC. This codes for CSGKGQAGSYEQYF.

The V gene is TRBV6-6, the J gene TRBJ2-5; no definite D call. This CDR3 is built from 13 residues. V was pared by 0 bases and J by 4 bases, with 6 bases between. CDR1 and CDR2 from the germline V gene are MNHNY and SVGAGI (reference sequence). The CDR3 DNA is TGTGCCAGCAGTTACTCGGACCGAGAGACCCAGTACTTC. As protein: CASSYSDRETQYF.

V usage is TRBV6-5 and J usage is TRBJ1-1; D unresolved. Germline V lookup: CDR1 MNHEY, CDR2 SVGAGI. This CDR3 has 13 residues. Trimming stripped 7 bases from V and 1 base from J, with 10 bases between. The CDR3 loop reads CASKRQPNTEAFF. CDR3 nucleotides: TGTGCCAGCAAAAGACAACCGAACACTGAAGCTTTCTTT.

The rearrangement joins TRBV7-8 to TRBJ2-7; D perhaps matches TRBD2 (7 bases). The CDR3 loop spans 12 amino acids. Trimming left V 8 bases short and J 6 bases short, with 14 bases between. CDR1 and CDR2 (germline): SGHVS, FQNEAQ. The CDR3 sequence is CASGRGAVEQYF. CDR3 bases: TGTGCCAGCGGGAGGGGGGCCGTCGAGCAGTACTTC.

The rearrangement uses TRBV5-4 and TRBJ2-3; D gene uncertain. This CDR3 is 17 amino acids long. The ends were cut back, 3 bases at V and 0 bases at J, with 17 bases in the middle. CDR1 SGHNT and CDR2 YYREEE come from the germline V gene (reference sequence). CDR3 sequence: CASSSHGEPVSTDTQYF. The CDR3 DNA reads as TGTGCCAGCAGCTCCCATGGCGAACCCGTTAGCACAGATACGCAGTATTTT.

CDR3 sequence reads: CASIGTGFSGANVLTF. As DNA, the CDR3 is TGTGCCAGCATCGGGACAGGGTTCTCTGGGGCCAACGTCCTGACTTTC. This rearrangement joins TRBV2 to TRBJ2-6; 9 bases match TRBD1. CDR3 length: 16 residues. Trimming took 7 bases from V and 0 from J; bases not matched to a gene: 4. Germline V gives CDR1 SNHLY, CDR2 FYNNEI.

The rearrangement links TRBV28 to TRBJ2-7; 9 bases agree with TRBD1. The CDR3 contains 14 residues. V lost 6 bases, J lost 3 bases, and 6 bases stayed unmatched. From germline, CDR1 is MDHEN and CDR2 SYDVKM. This CDR3 reads CASRIRGQGYEQYF. CDR3 coding DNA: TGTGCCAGCAGGATCCGGGGACAGGGCTACGAGCAGTACTTC. The variable domain in full, with the rest retrieved from reference TRBV28 and TRBJ2-7, is DVKVTQSSRYLVKRTGEKVFLECVQDMDHENMFWYRQDPGLGLRLIYFSYDVKMKEKGDIPEGYSVSREKKERFSLILESASTNQTSMYLCASRIRGQGYEQYFGPGTRLTVT.

J is TRBJ1-2 and V is TRBV12-5; D call uncertain. This CDR3 comprises 16 residues. The V end lost 5 bases, the J end lost 5 bases, and 21 bases lay between the germline ends. CDR1 LGHNT and CDR2 FRNRAP come from the germline V gene. The CDR3 region is CASGQDAGRGSYGYTF. The CDR3 DNA follows: TGTGCTAGTGGTCAAGACGCGGGTCGAGGATCTTATGGCTACACCTTC.

The chain employs TRBV7-2 and TRBJ1-5; unclear D gene. Germline CDR1 SGHTA, CDR2 FQGNSA. Trimming removed 1 base at V and 3 bases at J, with 10 bases between. This CDR3 comprises 15 residues. CDR3 amino acids: CASSLGLGLNQPQHF. CDR3 nucleotide sequence: TGTGCCAGCAGCTTAGGTTTGGGTCTCAATCAGCCCCAGCATTTT.

This clone was found a few times. One end of the junction varies from germline; a read error may be responsible. The J gene is TRBJ2-1, the V gene TRBV4-2; 15 nucleotides line up with TRBD2. Germline CDR1 LGHNA, CDR2 YNFKEQ. The CDR3 is 18 amino acids. The CDR3 DNA is TGTGCCAGCAGCCATTCGCCGGGACTAGCGGGGGGCTACGATGAGCAGTTCTTC. This translates into CASSHSPGLAGGYDEQFF.

V gene TRBV6-5 combines with J gene TRBJ1-1, with TRBD1 matching over 7 bases. This CDR3 spans 15 amino acids. After removal of 8 bases from V and 5 bases from J, the junction contained 14 bases not matched to a gene. CDR1 MNHEY and CDR2 SVGAGI come from the germline V gene. The CDR3 DNA reads as TGTGCCAGCCTCAGGGGGGGGAGGGGCGGAACTGAAGCTTTCTTT. Protein: CASLRGGRGGTEAFF.

The CDR3 is CASSLNEPTEAFF. The DNA for the CDR3 is TGTGCCAGCAGCTTAAATGAGCCCACTGAAGCTTTCTTT. The genes are TRBV9 and TRBJ1-1; the D is unclear. Germline V gene sequence: CDR1 SGDLS, CDR2 YYNGEE. The CDR3 extends over 13 amino acids. V lost 4 bases and J 4 bases, leaving 11 bases between the germline ends.

The rearrangement uses TRBV7-9 and TRBJ1-3, with a possible D match to TRBD1 (6 bases). This CDR3 has 15 amino acids. Trimming removed 4 bases at V and 8 bases at J, with 18 bases between. CDR1 is SEHNR, CDR2 FQNEAQ, per germline (reference sequence). This CDR3 is CASSYRDIGEDTIYF. The CDR3 bases are TGTGCCAGCAGCTACCGGGACATCGGTGAAGACACCATATATTTT.

This chain joins TRBV4-1 and TRBJ1-1; no clear D. The CDR3 spans 13 residues. Germline V lookup: CDR1 MGHRA, CDR2 YSYEKL. With 0 bases removed from V and 6 bases from J, the gap between germline ends came to 8 bases. DNA for the CDR3: TGCGCCAGCAGCCAAGAACGTAGATCTGAAGCTTTCTTT. It is translated as CASSQERRSEAFF.

The chain has TRBV15 and TRBJ1-2; no clear D gene. The CDR3 runs to 16 residues. V was shortened by 3 bases and J by 2 bases, with 16 bases between the two germline ends. From germline, CDR1 is LNHNV and CDR2 YYDKDF (reference sequence). CDR3 DNA sequence: TGTGCCACCAGCAGCACCCCCACGTCGGAGAACTATGGCTACACCTTC. It yields the protein CATSSTPTSENYGYTF.

The chain employs TRBV28 and TRBJ2-7; no definite D call. Trimming removed 7 bases at V and 1 base at J, with 14 bases between. CDR1 is MDHEN, CDR2 SYDVKM, per germline. This CDR3 is 14 amino acids long. The CDR3 bases are TGTGCCAGCAATGACTTGGACGGATCCTACGAGCAGTACTTC. Amino acids: CASNDLDGSYEQYF.

This chain uses TRBV19 with TRBJ1-1; no firm D call. Germline loops: CDR1 LNHDA, CDR2 SQIVND (reference sequence). The CDR3 is made up of 15 amino acids. V was clipped by 7 bases and J by 9 bases, with 24 bases between them. Written as DNA, the CDR3 is TGTGCCAGTACCTTCTCATACAGCGGAAGGTTAAAAGCTTTCTTT. It codes for CASTFSYSGRLKAFF.

This clone was observed once. The V call is TRBV4-2, the J call TRBJ2-3; D unresolved. V dropped 1 base and J dropped 0 bases, with 11 bases sitting between them. CDR1 and CDR2 (germline): LGHNA, YNFKEQ. The CDR3 runs 16 residues. This chain's CDR3 is CASSQGVADSTDTQYF. CDR3 DNA: TGTGCCAGCAGCCAAGGGGTAGCAGATAGCACAGATACGCAGTATTTT.

In the case of this clone: This CDR3 is also generated by other DNA sequences in the sample. The J gene is TRBJ1-1, the V gene TRBV28; tentatively, D is TRBD1 (5 bases). The CDR3 extends over 16 amino acids. Germline CDR1 is MDHEN and CDR2 is SYDVKM. Trimming stripped 3 bases from V and 1 base from J, with 15 bases between. CDR3 residues: CASSLGGWRGNTEAFF. The CDR3 DNA is TGTGCCAGCAGTTTGGGGGGGTGGCGTGGGAACACTGAAGCTTTCTTT.

Only a few counts were recorded for this clone. CDR3 loop: CSVAGQGSGNTIYF. The CDR3 DNA follows: TGCAGCGTGGCGGGACAGGGCTCTGGAAACACCATATATTTT. V usage is TRBV29-1 and J usage is TRBJ1-3; TRBD1 matches at 9 bases. Germline trimming cut 6 bases from V and 0 bases from J; bases unmatched to any gene: 3. CDR1 and CDR2 from the germline V gene are SQVTM and ANQGSEA. The CDR3 totals 14 residues.

In regard to this clone: A read error may produce the germline difference seen at one junction end. The chain uses TRBV2 and TRBJ2-2; D is ambiguous. Germline V lookup: CDR1 SNHLY, CDR2 FYNNEI. The length of the CDR3 is 15 residues. The CDR3 DNA is TGTGCCGGCAGGAACTTTGGCCGAGCAGACGGGGAGCTGTTTTTT. Translated, it gives CAGRNFGRADGELFF.